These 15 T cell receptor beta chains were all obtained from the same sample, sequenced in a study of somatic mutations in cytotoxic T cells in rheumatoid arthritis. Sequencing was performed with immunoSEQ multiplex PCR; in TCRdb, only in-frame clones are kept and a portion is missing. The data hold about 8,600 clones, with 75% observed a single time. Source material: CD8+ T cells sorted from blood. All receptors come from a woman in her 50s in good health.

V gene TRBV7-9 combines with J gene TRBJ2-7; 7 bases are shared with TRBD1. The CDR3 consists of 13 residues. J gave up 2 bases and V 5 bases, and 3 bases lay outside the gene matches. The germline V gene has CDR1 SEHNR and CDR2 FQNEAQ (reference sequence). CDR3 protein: CASSPGGPYEQYF. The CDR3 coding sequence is TGTGCCAGCAGCCCAGGGGGACCCTACGAGCAGTACTTC. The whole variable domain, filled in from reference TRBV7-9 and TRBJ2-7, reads DTGVSQNPRHKITKRGQNVTFRCDPISEHNRLYWYRQTLGQGPEFLTYFQNEAQLEKSRLLSDRFSAERPKGSFSTLEIQRTEQGDSAMYLCASSPGGPYEQYFGPGTRLTVT.

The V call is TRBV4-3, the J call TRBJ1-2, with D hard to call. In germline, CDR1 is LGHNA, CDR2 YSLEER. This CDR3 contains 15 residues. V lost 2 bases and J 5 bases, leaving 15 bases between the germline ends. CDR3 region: CASSQSRFWEYGYTF. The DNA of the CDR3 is TGCGCCAGCAGCCAATCCAGATTCTGGGAGTATGGCTACACCTTC.

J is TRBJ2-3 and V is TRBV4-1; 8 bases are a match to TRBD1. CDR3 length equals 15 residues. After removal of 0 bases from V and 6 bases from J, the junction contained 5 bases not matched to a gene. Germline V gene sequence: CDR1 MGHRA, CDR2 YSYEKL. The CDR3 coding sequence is TGCGCCAGCAGCCAAGAAGGACAGGGCTGGGATACGCAGTATTTT. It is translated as CASSQEGQGWDTQYF.

The CDR3 DNA reads TGCGCCAGCAGCCAAGAGTCAGGGATACCTTCGAAGCAGTACTTC. It codes for CASSQESGIPSKQYF. This chain links TRBV4-3 with TRBJ2-7; weak D call: TRBD1 (5 bases). Germline CDR1 LGHNA, CDR2 YSLEER. Trimming stripped 0 bases from V and 8 bases from J, with 17 bases between. The CDR3 runs to 15 residues.

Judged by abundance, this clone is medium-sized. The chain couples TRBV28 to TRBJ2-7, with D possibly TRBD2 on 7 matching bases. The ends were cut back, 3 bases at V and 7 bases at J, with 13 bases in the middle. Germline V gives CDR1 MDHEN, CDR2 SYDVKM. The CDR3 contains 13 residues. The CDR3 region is CASSLGGQGEQYF. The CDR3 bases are TGTGCCAGCAGTTTGGGGGGGCAGGGGGAGCAGTACTTC. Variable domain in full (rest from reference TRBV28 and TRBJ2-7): DVKVTQSSRYLVKRTGEKVFLECVQDMDHENMFWYRQDPGLGLRLIYFSYDVKMKEKGDIPEGYSVSREKKERFSLILESASTNQTSMYLCASSLGGQGEQYFGPGTRLTVT.

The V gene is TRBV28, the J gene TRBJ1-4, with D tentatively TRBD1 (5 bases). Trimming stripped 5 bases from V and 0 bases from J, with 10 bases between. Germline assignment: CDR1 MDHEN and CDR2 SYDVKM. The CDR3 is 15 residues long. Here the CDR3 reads CASSGALATNEKLFF. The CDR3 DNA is TGTGCCAGCAGTGGGGCACTTGCAACTAATGAAAAACTGTTTTTT.

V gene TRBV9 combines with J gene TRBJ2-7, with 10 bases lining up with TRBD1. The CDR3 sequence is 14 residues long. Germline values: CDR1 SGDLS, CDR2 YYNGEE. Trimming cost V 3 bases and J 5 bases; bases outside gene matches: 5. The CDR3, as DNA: TGTGCCAGCAGCGCGGACAGGGGGTCGGACGAGCAGTACTTC. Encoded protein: CASSADRGSDEQYF.

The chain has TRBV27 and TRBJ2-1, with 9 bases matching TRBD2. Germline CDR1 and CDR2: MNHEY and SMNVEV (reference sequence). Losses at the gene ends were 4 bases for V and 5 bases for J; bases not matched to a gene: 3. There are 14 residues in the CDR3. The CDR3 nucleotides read TGTGCCAGCAGTTCGACTAGCGGTAACAATGAGCAGTTCTTC. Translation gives CASSSTSGNNEQFF.

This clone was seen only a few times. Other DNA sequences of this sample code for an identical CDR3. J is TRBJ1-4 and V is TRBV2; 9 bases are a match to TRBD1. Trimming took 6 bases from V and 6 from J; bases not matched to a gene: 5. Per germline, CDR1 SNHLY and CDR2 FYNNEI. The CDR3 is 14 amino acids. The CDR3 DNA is TGTGCCAGCAGAGATACAGGGGGCTATGAAAAACTGTTTTTT. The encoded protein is CASRDTGGYEKLFF.

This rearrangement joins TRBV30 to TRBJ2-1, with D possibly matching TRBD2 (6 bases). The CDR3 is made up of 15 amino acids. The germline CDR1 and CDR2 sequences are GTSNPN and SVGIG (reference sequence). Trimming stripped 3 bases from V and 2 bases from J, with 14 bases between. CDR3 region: CAWSRGSGPYNEQFF. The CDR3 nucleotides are TGTGCCTGGAGCCGGGGGAGCGGGCCCTACAATGAGCAGTTCTTC. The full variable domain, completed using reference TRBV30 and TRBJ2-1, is SQTIHQWPATLVQPVGSPLSLECTVEGTSNPNLYWYRQAAGRGLQLLFYSVGIGQISSEVPQNLSASRPQDRQFILSSKKLLLSDSGFYLCAWSRGSGPYNEQFFGPGTRLTVL.

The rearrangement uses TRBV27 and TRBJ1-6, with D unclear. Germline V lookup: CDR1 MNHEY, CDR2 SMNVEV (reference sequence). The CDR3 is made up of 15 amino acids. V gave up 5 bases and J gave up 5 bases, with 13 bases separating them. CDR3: CASSLTSAHNSPLHF. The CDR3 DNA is TGTGCCAGCAGTCTAACTTCTGCGCATAATTCACCCCTCCACTTT.

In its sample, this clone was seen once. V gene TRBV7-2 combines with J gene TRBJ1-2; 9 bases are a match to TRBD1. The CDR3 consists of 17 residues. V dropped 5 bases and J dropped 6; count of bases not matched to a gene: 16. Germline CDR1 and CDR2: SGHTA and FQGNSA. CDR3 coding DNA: TGTGCCAGCAGCCCAACCCCTTTAATACAGGGGGCTAATGGCTACACCTTC. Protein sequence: CASSPTPLIQGANGYTF.

The CDR3, as DNA: TGCGCCAGCAGCCAAGATTTGGTATTCAGCTCCTACAATGAGCAGTTCTTC. It is translated as CASSQDLVFSSYNEQFF. V is TRBV4-3 and J is TRBJ2-1; D gene uncertain. This CDR3 has 17 residues. Trimming cost V 0 bases and J 0 bases, with 12 bases left between them. CDR1 is LGHNA and CDR2 is YSLEER in the germline V gene.

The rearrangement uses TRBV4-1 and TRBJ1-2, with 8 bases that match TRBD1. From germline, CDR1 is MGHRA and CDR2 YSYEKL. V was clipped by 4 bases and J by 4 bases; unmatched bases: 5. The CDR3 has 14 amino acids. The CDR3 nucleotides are TGCGCCAGCAGCCCTATAGGACAGGGCTATGGCTACACCTTC. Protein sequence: CASSPIGQGYGYTF.

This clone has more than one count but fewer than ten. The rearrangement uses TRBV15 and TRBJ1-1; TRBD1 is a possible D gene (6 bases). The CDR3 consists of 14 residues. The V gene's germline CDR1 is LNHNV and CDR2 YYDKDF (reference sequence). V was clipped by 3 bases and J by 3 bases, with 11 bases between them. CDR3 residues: CATSSPTGYTEAFF. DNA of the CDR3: TGTGCCACCAGCAGCCCTACAGGGTACACTGAAGCTTTCTTT.